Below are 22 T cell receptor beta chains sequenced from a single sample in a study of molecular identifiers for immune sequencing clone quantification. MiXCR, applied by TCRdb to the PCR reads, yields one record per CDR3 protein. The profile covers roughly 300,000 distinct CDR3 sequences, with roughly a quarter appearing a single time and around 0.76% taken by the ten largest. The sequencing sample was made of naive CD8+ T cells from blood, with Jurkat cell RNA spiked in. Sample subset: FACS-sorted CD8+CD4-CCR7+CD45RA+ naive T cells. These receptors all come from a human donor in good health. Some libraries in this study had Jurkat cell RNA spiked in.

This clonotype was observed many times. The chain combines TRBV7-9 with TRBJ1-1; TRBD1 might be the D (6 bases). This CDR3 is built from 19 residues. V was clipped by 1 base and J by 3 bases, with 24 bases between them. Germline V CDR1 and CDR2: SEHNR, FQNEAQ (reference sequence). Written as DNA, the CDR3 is TGTGCCAGCAGCTTAGTTGGCGGCGCTCTCCAGGGGCTGGACACTGAAGCTTTCTTT. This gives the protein CASSLVGGALQGLDTEAFF.

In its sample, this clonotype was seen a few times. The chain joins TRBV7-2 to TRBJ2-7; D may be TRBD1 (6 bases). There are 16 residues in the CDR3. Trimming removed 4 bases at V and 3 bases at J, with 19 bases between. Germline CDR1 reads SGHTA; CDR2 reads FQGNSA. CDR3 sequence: CASSSRNSGTNYEQYF. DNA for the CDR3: TGTGCCAGCAGCTCACGCAACTCCGGGACAAACTACGAGCAGTACTTC.

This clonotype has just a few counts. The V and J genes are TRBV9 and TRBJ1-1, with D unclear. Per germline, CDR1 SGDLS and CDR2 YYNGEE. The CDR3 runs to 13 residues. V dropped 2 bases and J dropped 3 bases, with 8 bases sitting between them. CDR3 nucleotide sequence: TGTGCCAGCAGCGTTAGGGAAGACACTGAAGCTTTCTTT. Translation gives CASSVREDTEAFF.

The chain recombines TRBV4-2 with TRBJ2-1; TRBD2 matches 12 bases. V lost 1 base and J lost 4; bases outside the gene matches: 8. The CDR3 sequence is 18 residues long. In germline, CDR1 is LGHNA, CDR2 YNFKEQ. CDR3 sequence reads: CASSQALAGGPGYNEQFF. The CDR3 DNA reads TGTGCCAGCAGCCAAGCCCTAGCGGGAGGGCCAGGGTACAATGAGCAGTTCTTC.

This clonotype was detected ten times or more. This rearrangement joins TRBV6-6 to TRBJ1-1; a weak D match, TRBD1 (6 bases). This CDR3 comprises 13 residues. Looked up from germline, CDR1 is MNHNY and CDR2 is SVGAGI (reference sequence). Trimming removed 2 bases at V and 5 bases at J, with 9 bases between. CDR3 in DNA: TGTGCCAGCAGTTACGGGGGGGCAACTGAAGCTTTCTTT. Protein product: CASSYGGATEAFF.

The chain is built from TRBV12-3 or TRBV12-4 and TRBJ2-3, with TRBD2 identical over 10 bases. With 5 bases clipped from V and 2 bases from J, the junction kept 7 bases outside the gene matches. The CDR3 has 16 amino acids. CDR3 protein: CASSLQLAGLTDTQYF. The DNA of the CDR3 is TGTGCCAGCAGTCTCCAACTAGCGGGGCTCACAGATACGCAGTATTTT.

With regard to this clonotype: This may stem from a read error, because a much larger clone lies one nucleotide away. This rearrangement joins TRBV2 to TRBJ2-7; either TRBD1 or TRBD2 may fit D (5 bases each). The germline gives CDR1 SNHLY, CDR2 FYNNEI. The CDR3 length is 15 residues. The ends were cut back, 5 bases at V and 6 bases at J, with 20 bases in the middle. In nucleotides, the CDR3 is TGTGCCAGCAGTAGCCCTGAGGGGACGTCGGGCGAGCAGTACTTC. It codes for CASSSPEGTSGEQYF.

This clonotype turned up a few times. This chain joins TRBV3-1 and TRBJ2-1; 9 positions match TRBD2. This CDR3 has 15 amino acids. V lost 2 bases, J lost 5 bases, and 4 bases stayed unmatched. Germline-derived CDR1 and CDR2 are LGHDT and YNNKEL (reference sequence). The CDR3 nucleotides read TGTGCCAGCAGCCAACCGACTAGCGGAGACAATGAGCAGTTCTTC. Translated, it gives CASSQPTSGDNEQFF.

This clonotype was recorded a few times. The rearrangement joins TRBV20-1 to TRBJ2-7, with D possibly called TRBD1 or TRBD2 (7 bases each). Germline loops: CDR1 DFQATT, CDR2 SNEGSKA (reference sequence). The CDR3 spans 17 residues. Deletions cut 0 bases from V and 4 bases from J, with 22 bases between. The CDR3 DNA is TGCAGTGCTAGAGACCGGGGAGGGGGCGCCCCGAAATACGAGCAGTACTTC. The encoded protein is CSARDRGGGAPKYEQYF.

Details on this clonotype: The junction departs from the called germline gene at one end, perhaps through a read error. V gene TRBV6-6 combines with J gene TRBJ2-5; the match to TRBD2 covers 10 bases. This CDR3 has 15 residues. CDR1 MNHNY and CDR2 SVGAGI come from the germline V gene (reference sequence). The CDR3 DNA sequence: TGTGCCAGCCGTTATGGAGCGGGGGGGCAAGAGACCCAGTACTTC. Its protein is CASRYGAGGQETQYF.

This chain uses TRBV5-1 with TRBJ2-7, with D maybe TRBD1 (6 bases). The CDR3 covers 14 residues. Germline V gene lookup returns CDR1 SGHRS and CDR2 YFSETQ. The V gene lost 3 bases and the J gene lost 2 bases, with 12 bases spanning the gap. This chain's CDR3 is CASSWVDRTYEQYF. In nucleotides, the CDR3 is TGCGCCAGCAGCTGGGTCGACAGGACCTACGAGCAGTACTTC.

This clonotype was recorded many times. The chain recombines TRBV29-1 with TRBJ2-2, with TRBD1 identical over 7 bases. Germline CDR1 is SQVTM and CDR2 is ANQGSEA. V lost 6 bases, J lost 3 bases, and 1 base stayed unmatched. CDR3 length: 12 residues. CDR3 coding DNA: TGCAGCGTAACAGGGGACACCGGGGAGCTGTTTTTT. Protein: CSVTGDTGELFF.

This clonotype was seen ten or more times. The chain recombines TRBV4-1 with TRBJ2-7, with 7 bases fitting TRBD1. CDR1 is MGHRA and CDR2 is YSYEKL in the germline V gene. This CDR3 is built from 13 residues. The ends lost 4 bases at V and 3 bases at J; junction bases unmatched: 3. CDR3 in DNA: TGCGCCAGCAGCCCTCACAGGGGCTACGAGCAGTACTTC. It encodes CASSPHRGYEQYF.

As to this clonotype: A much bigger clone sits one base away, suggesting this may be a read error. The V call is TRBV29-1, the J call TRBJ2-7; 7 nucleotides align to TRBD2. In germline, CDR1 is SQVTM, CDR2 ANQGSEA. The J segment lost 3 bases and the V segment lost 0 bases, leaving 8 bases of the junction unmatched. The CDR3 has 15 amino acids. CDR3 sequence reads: CSVEDRTGGGYEQYF. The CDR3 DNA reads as TGCAGCGTTGAAGATCGGACTGGCGGGGGCTACGAGCAGTACTTC.

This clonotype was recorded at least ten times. CDR3 loop: CASSVITDTQYF. For the CDR3, the DNA is TGTGCCAGCAGCGTGATTACAGATACGCAGTATTTT. V and J are TRBV9 and TRBJ2-3; D gene uncertain. Germline V gene sequence: CDR1 SGDLS, CDR2 YYNGEE. Deletions cut 2 bases from V and 3 bases from J, with 4 bases between. This CDR3 contains 12 residues.

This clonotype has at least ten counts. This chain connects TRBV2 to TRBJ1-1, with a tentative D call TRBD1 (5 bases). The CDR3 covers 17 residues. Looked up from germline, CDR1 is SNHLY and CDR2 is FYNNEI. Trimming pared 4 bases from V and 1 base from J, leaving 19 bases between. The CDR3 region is CASSVSRGHHENTEAFF. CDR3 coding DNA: TGTGCCAGCAGTGTCTCAAGGGGCCACCACGAGAACACTGAAGCTTTCTTT. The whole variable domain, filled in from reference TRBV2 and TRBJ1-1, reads EPEVTQTPSHQVTQMGQEVILRCVPISNHLYFYWYRQILGQKVEFLVSFYNNEISEKSEIFDDQFSVERPDGSNFTLKIRSTKLEDSAMYFCASSVSRGHHENTEAFFGQGTRLTVV.

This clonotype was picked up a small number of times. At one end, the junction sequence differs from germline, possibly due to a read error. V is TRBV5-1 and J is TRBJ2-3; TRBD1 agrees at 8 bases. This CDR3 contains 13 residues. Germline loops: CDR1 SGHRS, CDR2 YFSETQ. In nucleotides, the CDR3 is TGCGCCAGCAGAACCAGGGGGCTGGATACGCGGTATTTT. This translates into CASRTRGLDTRYF. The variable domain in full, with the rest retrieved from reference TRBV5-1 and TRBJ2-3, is KAGVTQTPRYLIKTRGQQVTLSCSPISGHRSVSWYQQTPGQGLQFLFEYFSETQRNKGNFPGRFSGRQFSNSRSEMNVSTLELGDSALYLCASRTRGLDTRYFGPGTRLTVL.

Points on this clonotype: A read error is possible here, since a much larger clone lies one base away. CDR3 sequence: CASSSTLAGGLYEQHF. The CDR3 bases are TGTGCCAGCAGTTCCACCTTAGCGGGAGGGTTATACGAGCAGCACTTC. The V gene is TRBV28, the J gene TRBJ2-7; 11 nucleotides line up with TRBD2. The length of the CDR3 is 16 residues. CDR1 is MDHEN and CDR2 is SYDVKM in the germline V gene.

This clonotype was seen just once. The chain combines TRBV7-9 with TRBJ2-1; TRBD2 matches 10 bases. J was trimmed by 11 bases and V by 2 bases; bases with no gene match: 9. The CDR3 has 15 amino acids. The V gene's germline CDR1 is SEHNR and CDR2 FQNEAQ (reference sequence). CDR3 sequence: CASSLPLAGEYKQFF. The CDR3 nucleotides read TGTGCCAGCAGCTTACCGCTAGCGGGAGAATATAAGCAGTTCTTC. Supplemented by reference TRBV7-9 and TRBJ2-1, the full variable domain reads DTGVSQNPRHKITKRGQNVTFRCDPISEHNRLYWYRQTLGQGPEFLTYFQNEAQLEKSRLLSDRFSAERPKGSFSTLEIQRTEQGDSAMYLCASSLPLAGEYKQFFGPGTRLTVL.

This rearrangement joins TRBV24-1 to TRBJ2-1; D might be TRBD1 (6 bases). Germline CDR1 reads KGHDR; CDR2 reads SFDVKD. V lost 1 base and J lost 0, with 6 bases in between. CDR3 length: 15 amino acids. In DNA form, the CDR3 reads TGTGCCACCAGTGATTTCAGGGGCTCCTACAATGAGCAGTTCTTC. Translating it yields CATSDFRGSYNEQFF.

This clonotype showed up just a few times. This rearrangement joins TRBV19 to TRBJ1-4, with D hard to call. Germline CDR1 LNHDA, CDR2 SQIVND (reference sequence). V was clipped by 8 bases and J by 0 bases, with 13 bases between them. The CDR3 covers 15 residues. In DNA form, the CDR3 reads TGTGCCAGTTGTGCAGGAATCTCAACTAATGAAAAACTGTTTTTT. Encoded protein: CASCAGISTNEKLFF.

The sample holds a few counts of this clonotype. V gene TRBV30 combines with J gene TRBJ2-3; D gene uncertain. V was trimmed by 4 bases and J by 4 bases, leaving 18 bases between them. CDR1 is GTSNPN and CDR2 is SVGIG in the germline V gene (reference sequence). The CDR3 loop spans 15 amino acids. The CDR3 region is CAWTPPDHPSDTQYF. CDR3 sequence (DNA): TGTGCCTGGACCCCGCCCGACCACCCCTCAGATACGCAGTATTTT.